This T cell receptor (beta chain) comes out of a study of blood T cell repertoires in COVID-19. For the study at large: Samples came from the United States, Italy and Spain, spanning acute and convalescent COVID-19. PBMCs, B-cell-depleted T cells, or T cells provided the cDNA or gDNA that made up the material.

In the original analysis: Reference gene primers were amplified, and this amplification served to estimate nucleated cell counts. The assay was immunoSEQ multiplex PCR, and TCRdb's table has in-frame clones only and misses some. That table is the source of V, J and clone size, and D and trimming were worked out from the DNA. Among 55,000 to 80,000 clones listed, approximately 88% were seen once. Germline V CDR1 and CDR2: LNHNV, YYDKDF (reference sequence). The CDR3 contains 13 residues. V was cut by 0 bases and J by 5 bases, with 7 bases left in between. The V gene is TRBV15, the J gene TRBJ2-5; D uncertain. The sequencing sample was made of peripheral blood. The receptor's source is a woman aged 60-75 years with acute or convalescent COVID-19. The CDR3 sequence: CATSRDHRETQYF. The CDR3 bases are TGTGCCACCAGCAGAGATCACCGGGAGACCCAGTACTTC.